The entry below describes one T cell receptor (beta chain). This sample is drawn from a study of blood T cells in healthy people across ages. The CDR3 spans 15 residues. Trimming removed 2 bases from V and 0 bases from J, with 11 bases in between. The germline gives CDR1 MNHNS, CDR2 SASEGT. Through a sample-barcoded 5' primer and a J-beta primer mix, a second PCR was run for roughly 6 to 12 cycles. TCRdb re-derived calls from the 5' RACE reads in MiXCR, one entry per CDR3 protein. The profile covers about 1.4 million distinct CDR3 sequences, with roughly 64% appearing a single time and 6.7% taken by the ten largest. Each sample provided at least 6 micrograms of extracted total RNA.

The sequenced sample consisted of blood. This TCR was sampled from a man between 18 and 35 years old in good health. This sequence joins TRBV6-1 and TRBJ2-7; D gene ambiguous. The chain's CDR3 is CASSERVGSSYEQYF. CDR3 bases: TGTGCCAGCAGTGAAAGGGTCGGGTCCTCCTACGAGCAGTACTTC.